This TCR beta chain was captured in a study of CD8+ T cells in alopecia areata. Across the whole study: A regimen of oral tofacitinib, 5 to 10 mg twice daily, was given to treated patients.

Sequencing templates came from extracted RNA that was reverse transcribed into cDNA. TCRdb's table, derived via immunoSEQ multiplex PCR, lists solely in-frame clones and lacks some. This table has about 300,000 clones, 58% appearing once. Study conclusions and caveats: While patients received tofacitinib, many expanded lesional clones remained present in scalp and blood.

Specified treatment: oral pan-JAK inhibitor, 5-10 mg twice daily. Comments on this clone: Its cognate antigen is unknown.

This CDR3 is built from 14 residues. Trimming cost V 4 bases and J 7 bases; bases outside gene matches: 5. Germline loops: CDR1 SGHRS, CDR2 YFSETQ. This TCR came from a human donor with alopecia areata. The V and J genes are TRBV5-1 and TRBJ1-6; TRBD1 agrees at 7 bases. The sample was CD4+ T cells sorted from blood, taken at week 24, from a patient treated with tofacitinib. CDR3 nucleotides: TGCGCCAGCAGCATCGGGACAGCCAATTCACCCCTCCACTTT. Translation: CASSIGTANSPLHF.